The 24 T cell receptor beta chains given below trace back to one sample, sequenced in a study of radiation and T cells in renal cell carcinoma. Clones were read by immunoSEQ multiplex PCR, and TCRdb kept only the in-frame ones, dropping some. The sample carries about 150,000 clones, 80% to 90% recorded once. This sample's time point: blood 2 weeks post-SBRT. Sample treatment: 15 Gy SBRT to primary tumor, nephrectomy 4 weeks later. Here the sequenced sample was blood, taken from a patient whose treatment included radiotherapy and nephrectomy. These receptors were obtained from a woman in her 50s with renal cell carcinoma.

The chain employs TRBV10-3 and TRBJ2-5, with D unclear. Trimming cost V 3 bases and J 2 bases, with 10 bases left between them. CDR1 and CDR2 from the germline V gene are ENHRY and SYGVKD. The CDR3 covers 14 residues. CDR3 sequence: CAISDGGSQETQYF. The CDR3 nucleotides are TGTGCCATCAGTGACGGCGGTTCTCAAGAGACCCAGTACTTC.

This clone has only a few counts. In DNA, the CDR3 is TGCAGCGTTGCCTTAAAATTGAGGGAGAACACTGAAGCTTTCTTT. Translating gives CSVALKLRENTEAFF. The genes are TRBV29-1 and TRBJ1-1; no firm D call. Germline V gene lookup returns CDR1 SQVTM and CDR2 ANQGSEA. V lost 4 bases to trimming and J lost 1 base, with 16 bases between them. The CDR3 spans 15 residues.

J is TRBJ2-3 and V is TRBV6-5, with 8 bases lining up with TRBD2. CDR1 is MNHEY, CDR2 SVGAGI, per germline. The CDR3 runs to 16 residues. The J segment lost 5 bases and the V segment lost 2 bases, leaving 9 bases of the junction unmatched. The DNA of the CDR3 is TGTGCCAGCAGTTACGGGAGAAAGCGGGGGAAAGATACGCAGTATTTT. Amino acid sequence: CASSYGRKRGKDTQYF.

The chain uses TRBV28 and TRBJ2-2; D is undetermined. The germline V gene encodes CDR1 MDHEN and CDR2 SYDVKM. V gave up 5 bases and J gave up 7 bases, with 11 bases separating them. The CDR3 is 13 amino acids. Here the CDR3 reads CASSTPGIGELFF. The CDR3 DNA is TGTGCCAGCAGTACCCCCGGTATCGGGGAGCTGTTTTTT.

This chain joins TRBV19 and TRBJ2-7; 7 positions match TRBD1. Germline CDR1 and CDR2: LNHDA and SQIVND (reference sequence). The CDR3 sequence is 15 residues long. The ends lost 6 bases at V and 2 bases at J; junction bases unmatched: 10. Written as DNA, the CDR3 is TGTGCCAGTAGATACCGGGACAGTGAACCCTACGAGCAGTACTTC. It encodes CASRYRDSEPYEQYF.

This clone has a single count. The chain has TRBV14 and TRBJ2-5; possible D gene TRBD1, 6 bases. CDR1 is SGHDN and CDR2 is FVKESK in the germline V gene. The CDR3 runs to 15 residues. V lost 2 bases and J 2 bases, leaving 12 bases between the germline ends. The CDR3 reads CASSQLGTPQETQYF. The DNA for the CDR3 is TGTGCCAGCAGCCAACTCGGGACACCACAAGAGACCCAGTACTTC.

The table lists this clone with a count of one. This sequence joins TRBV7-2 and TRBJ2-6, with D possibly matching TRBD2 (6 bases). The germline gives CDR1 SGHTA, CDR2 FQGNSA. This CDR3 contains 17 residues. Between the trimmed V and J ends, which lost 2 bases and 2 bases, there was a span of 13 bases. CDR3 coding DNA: TGTGCCAGCAGCTTATGGGCAGGCGGGACTGGGGCCAACGTCCTGACTTTC. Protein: CASSLWAGGTGANVLTF. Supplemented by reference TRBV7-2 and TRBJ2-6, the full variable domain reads GAGVSQSPSNKVTEKGKDVELRCDPISGHTALYWYRQSLGQGLEFLIYFQGNSAPDKSGLPSDRFSAERTGGSVSTLTIQRTQQEDSAVYLCASSLWAGGTGANVLTFGAGSRLTVL.

CDR3: CASSGTNRNQPQHF. The CDR3, as DNA: TGTGCCAGCTCCGGGACAAATCGAAATCAGCCCCAGCATTTT. The chain couples TRBV2 to TRBJ1-5; D might be TRBD1 (6 bases). The CDR3 runs to 14 residues. Between the trimmed V and J ends, which lost 8 bases and 4 bases, there was a span of 15 bases. Germline loops: CDR1 SNHLY, CDR2 FYNNEI.

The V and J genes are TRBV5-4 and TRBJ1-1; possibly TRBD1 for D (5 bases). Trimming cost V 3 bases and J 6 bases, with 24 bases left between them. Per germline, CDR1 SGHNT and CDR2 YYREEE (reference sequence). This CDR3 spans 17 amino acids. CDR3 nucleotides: TGTGCCAGCAGCTCTCGACAGCCACCTATAACAACCCCTGAAGCTTTCTTT. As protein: CASSSRQPPITTPEAFF.

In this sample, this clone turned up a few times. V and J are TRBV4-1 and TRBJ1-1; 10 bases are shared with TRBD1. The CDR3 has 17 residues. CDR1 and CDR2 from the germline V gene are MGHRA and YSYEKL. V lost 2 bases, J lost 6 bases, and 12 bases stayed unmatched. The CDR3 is CASSQLTGGYLRPEAFF. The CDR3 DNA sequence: TGCGCCAGCAGCCAACTGACAGGGGGCTACCTGAGACCTGAAGCTTTCTTT.

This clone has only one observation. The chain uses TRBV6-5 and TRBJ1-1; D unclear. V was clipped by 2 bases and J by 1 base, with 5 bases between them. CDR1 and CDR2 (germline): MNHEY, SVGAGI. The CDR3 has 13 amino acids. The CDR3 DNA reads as TGTGCCAGCAGTTACGACTGGAACACTGAAGCTTTCTTT. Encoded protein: CASSYDWNTEAFF.

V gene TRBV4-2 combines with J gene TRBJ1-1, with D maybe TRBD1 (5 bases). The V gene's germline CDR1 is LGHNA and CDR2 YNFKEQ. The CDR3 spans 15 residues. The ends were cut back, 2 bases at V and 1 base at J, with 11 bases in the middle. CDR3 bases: TGTGCCAGCAGCCAACCAGGGAGGGCGAACACTGAAGCTTTCTTT. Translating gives CASSQPGRANTEAFF.

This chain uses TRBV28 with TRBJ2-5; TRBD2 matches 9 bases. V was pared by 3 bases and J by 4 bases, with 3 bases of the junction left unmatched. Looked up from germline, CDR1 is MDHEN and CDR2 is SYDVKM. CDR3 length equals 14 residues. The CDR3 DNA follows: TGTGCCAGCAGTTTGGCGGGGGGGCCAGAGACCCAGTACTTC. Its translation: CASSLAGGPETQYF.

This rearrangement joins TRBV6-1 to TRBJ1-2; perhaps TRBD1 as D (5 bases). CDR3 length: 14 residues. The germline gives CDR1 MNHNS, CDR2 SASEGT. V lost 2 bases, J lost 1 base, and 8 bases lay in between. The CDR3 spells CASSERGSNYGYTF. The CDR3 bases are TGTGCCAGCAGTGAACGGGGCAGTAACTATGGCTACACCTTC.

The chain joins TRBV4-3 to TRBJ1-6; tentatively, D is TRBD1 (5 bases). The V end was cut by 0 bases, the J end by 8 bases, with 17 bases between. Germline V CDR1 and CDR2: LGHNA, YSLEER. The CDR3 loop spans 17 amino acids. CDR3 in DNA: TGCGCCAGCAGCCAAGATCAAGCAGGGCAGGGTTATTCACCCCTCCACTTT. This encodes CASSQDQAGQGYSPLHF.

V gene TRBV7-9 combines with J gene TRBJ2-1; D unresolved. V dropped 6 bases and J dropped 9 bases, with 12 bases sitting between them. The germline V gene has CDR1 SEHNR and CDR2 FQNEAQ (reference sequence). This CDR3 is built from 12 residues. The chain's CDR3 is CASSRSLGEQFF. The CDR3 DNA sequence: TGTGCCAGCAGTCGCTCCTTGGGTGAGCAGTTCTTC.

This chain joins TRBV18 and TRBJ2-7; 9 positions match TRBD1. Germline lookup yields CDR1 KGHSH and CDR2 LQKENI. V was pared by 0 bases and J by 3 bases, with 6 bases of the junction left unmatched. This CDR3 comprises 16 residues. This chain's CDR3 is CASSPPGQGTRYEQYF. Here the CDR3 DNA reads TGTGCCAGCTCACCACCGGGACAGGGTACCCGCTACGAGCAGTACTTC.

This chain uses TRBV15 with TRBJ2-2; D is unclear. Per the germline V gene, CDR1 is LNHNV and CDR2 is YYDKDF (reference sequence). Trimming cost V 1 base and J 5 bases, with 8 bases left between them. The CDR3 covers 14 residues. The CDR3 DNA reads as TGTGCCACCAGCAGAGCAGGTTGGACCGGGGAGCTGTTTTTT. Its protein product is CATSRAGWTGELFF.

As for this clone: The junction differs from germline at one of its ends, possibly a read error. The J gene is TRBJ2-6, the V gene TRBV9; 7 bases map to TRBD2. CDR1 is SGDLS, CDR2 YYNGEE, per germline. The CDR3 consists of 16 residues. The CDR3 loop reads CARSVVGGTGANVLTF. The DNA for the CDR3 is TGTGCCCGCAGCGTAGTGGGGGGGACTGGGGCCAACGTCCTGACTTTC.

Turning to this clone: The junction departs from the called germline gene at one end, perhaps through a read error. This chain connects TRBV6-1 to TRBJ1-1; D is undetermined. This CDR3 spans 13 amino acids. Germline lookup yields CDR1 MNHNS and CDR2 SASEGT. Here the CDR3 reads CASSEEGPLEDFF. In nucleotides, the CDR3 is TGTGCCAGCAGTGAAGAAGGGCCTCTTGAAGATTTCTTT.

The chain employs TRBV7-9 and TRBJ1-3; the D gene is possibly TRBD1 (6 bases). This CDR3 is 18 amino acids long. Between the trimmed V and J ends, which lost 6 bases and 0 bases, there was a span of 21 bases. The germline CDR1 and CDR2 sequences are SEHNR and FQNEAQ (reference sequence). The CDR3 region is CASRYEGGDWFSGNTIYF. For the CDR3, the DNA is TGTGCCAGCAGATACGAGGGGGGAGACTGGTTCTCTGGAAACACCATATATTTT.

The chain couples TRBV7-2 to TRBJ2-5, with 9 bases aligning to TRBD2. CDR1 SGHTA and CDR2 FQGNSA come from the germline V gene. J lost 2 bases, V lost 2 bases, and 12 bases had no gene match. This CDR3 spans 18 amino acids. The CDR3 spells CASSLLRAGGPVQETQYF. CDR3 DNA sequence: TGTGCCAGCAGCTTACTTCGGGCGGGGGGGCCTGTACAAGAGACCCAGTACTTC.

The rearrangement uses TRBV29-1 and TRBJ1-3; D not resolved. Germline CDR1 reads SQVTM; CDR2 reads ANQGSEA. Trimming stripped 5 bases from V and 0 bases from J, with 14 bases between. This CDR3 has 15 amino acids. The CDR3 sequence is CSVHTHSSSGNTIYF. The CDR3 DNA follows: TGCAGCGTTCACACCCACAGCTCCTCTGGAAACACCATATATTTT.

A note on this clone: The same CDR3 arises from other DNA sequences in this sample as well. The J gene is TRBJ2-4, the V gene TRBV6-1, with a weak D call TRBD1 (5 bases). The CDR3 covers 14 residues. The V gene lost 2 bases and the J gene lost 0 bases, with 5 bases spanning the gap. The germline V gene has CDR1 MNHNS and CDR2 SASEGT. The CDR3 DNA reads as TGTGCCAGCAGTGAACAGGGAGCCAAAAACATTCAGTACTTC. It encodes CASSEQGAKNIQYF.